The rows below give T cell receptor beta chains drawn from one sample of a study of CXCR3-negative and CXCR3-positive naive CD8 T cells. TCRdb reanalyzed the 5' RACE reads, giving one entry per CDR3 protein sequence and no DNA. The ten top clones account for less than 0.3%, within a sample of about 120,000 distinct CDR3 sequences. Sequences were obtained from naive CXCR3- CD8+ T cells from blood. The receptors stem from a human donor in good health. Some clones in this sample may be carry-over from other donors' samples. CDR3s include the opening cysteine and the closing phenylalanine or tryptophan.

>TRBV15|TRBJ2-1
CATSRTAGGYGNEQFF
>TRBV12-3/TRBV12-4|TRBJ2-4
CASSPERGGFAKNIQYF
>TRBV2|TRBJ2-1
CASSEPFEGSDNEQFF
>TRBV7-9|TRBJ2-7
CASSSTTSGRSSYEQYF
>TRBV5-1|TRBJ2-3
CASSDAGETDTQYF
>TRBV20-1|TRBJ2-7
CSARDSRQSYEQYF
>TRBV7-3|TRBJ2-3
CASSPRLAAGTDTQYF
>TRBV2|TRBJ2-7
CASSEGRAREQYF
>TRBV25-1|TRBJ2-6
CASSPRDSHSGANVLTF
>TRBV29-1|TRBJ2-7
CSVKVDSYEQYF
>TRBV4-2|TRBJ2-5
CASSQLDGVHETQYF
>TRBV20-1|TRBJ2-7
CSARGRTTVGFYEQYF
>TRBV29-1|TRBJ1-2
CSVDQDGGYTF
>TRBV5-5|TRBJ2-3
CASSRDEGWIDTQYF
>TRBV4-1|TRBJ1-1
CASSGWVDRGDTEAFF
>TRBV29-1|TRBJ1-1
CSVDKGLLGAFF
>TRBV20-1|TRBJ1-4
CSASQGPRNEKLFF
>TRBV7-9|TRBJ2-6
CASRPGTASGANVLTF
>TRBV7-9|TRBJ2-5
CASRRTETQETQYF
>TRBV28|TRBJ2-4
CASSFQTSGRLNIQYF
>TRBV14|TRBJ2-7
CASSQRDRGNYEQYF
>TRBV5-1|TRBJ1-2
CASSLKADPYGYTF
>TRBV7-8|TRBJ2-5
CASSQEPQGQETQYF
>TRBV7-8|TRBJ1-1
CASSPRGAEDAEAFF
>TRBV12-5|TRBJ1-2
CASGLDRNYGYTF